A single sample gave rise to the 31 T cell receptor beta chains below, sequenced in a study of blood T cell repertoires in COVID-19. The table came from immunoSEQ multiplex PCR; TCRdb's copy has only in-frame clones and leaves some out. This sample carries around 300,000 clones, about 88% of them seen once, and the ten largest clones take around 3%. The specimen was PBMCs or T cells enriched from blood (not recorded which). These receptors all stem from a woman between 45 and 60 years old who had recovered from COVID-19.

CDR3 in amino acids: CASSSGQMNTEAFF. The CDR3 bases are TGTGCCAGCAGTAGTGGGCAGATGAACACTGAAGCTTTCTTT. This chain links TRBV7-3 with TRBJ1-1; no clear D gene. This CDR3 has 14 residues. V was clipped by 6 bases and J by 0 bases, with 11 bases between them. Germline assignment: CDR1 SGHTA and CDR2 FQGTGA.

This clone was picked up one time. This chain connects TRBV7-6 to TRBJ2-1, with a possible D match to TRBD1 (5 bases). Germline V lookup: CDR1 SGHVS, CDR2 FNYEAQ. Trimming pared 5 bases from V and 8 bases from J, leaving 19 bases between. This CDR3 spans 15 amino acids. The CDR3 nucleotides are TGTGCCAGCAGCCCCCTCACAGGCAGGTCGGATGAGCAGTTCTTC. Its translation: CASSPLTGRSDEQFF.

There are a few counts of this clone. The chain couples TRBV27 to TRBJ2-2; tentative D call: TRBD1 (5 bases). Germline V gene sequence: CDR1 MNHEY, CDR2 SMNVEV (reference sequence). This CDR3 contains 19 residues. Trimming pared 3 bases from V and 3 bases from J, leaving 23 bases between. The CDR3 spells CASSFVPKVNRGHTGELFF. CDR3 DNA: TGTGCCAGCAGTTTTGTTCCGAAGGTCAATAGGGGCCACACCGGGGAGCTGTTTTTT.

The rearrangement links TRBV29-1 to TRBJ2-2; possibly TRBD1 for D (6 bases). The CDR3 covers 14 residues. V lost 6 bases and J lost 5, with 16 bases in between. In germline, CDR1 is SQVTM, CDR2 ANQGSEA. In DNA form, the CDR3 reads TGCAGCGTAAGGAGGAGAGGGGGTACCGGGGAGCTGTTTTTT. Translating it yields CSVRRRGGTGELFF.

The V gene is TRBV4-1, the J gene TRBJ1-5; D remains unclear. The CDR3 consists of 15 residues. V was shortened by 0 bases and J by 3 bases, with 9 bases between the two germline ends. Germline CDR1 and CDR2: MGHRA and YSYEKL. The CDR3 region is CASSQEGSSNQPQHF. CDR3 coding DNA: TGCGCCAGCAGCCAAGAAGGGAGCTCCAATCAGCCCCAGCATTTT.

The chain is built from TRBV24-1 and TRBJ2-1; 9 nucleotides align to TRBD1. Germline CDR1 reads KGHDR; CDR2 reads SFDVKD. With V trimmed by 5 bases and J by 9 bases, 10 bases remained unmatched. The CDR3 is 15 amino acids. The DNA for the CDR3 is TGTGCCACCAGTGTACGGGACAGGGTCTTAGGTGAGCAGTTCTTC. Translated: CATSVRDRVLGEQFF.

The V gene is TRBV9, the J gene TRBJ2-3; possible D gene TRBD1, 7 bases. Germline V lookup: CDR1 SGDLS, CDR2 YYNGEE. V lost 2 bases and J 5 bases, leaving 18 bases between the germline ends. This CDR3 has 16 residues. Here the CDR3 DNA reads TGTGCCAGCAGCGTCGGAGGGGGCGCTTCCCGAGATACGCAGTATTTT. It codes for CASSVGGGASRDTQYF.

V usage is TRBV21-1 and J usage is TRBJ2-7; no check of the table's D call, TRBD2, against the DNA was made. TRBV21-1 is a pseudogene segment. This CDR3 contains 19 residues. The CDR3 is CASSKELIAGDLSSYEQYF. The CDR3 region has the DNA TGTGCCAGCAGCAAAGAGTTGATAGCGGGAGACCTAAGCTCCTACGAGCAGTACTTC.

This chain joins TRBV6-5 and TRBJ1-5; no clear D. The CDR3 covers 12 residues. CDR1 is MNHEY, CDR2 SVGAGI, per germline. Trimming shortened V by 8 bases and J by 6 bases, and 11 bases separated the two germline ends. The CDR3 DNA sequence: TGTGCCAGCGTGGGAGTGGGTCAGCCCCAGCATTTT. It specifies CASVGVGQPQHF.

The chain employs TRBV9 and TRBJ1-2; 9 bases are shared with TRBD1. V lost 3 bases, J lost 2 bases, and 14 bases stayed unmatched. Germline-derived CDR1 and CDR2 are SGDLS and YYNGEE. This CDR3 contains 18 residues. CDR3 sequence reads: CASSGRGGGTGTNYGYTF. CDR3 coding DNA: TGTGCCAGCAGCGGCAGAGGGGGGGGGACAGGGACCAACTATGGCTACACCTTC.

J is TRBJ2-3 and V is TRBV13; 11 nucleotides match TRBD2. Germline V gives CDR1 PRHDT, CDR2 FYEKMQ (reference sequence). V lost 5 bases and J lost 2; bases outside the gene matches: 6. The CDR3 runs 16 residues. The CDR3 loop is CASSRRLAGYTDTQYF. The CDR3 DNA reads as TGTGCCAGCAGCCGCCGACTAGCGGGGTACACAGATACGCAGTATTTT.

The chain links TRBV2 to TRBJ1-6; TRBD1 matches at 8 bases. Losses at the gene ends were 7 bases for V and 5 bases for J; bases not matched to a gene: 7. Germline CDR1 is SNHLY and CDR2 is FYNNEI. The CDR3 length is 15 residues. This chain's CDR3 is CASTAGQGNNSPLHF. The CDR3 DNA sequence: TGTGCCAGCACCGCTGGACAGGGAAATAATTCACCCCTCCACTTT.

The chain recombines TRBV27 with TRBJ2-7; TRBD2 aligns across 9 bases. This CDR3 comprises 17 residues. After removal of 11 bases from V and 3 bases from J, the junction contained 20 bases not matched to a gene. The germline V gene encodes CDR1 MNHEY and CDR2 SMNVEV (reference sequence). The CDR3 loop reads CASRPGLAYRVRYEQYF. Here the CDR3 DNA reads TGTGCCTCACGCCCCGGACTAGCGTACCGTGTCCGCTACGAGCAGTACTTC.

This clone was seen more than once but under ten times. This chain links TRBV3-1 (or the pseudogene TRBV3-2) with TRBJ2-1; D perhaps matches TRBD1 (5 bases). Germline CDR1 LGHDT, CDR2 YNNKEL (reference sequence). V lost 0 bases and J lost 7, with 16 bases in between. The CDR3 contains 16 residues. The CDR3 bases are TGTGCCAGCAGCCAAGATGGACAAATCAACAGAAATGAGCAGTTCTTC. Translation: CASSQDGQINRNEQFF.

Worth noting for this clone: This CDR3 is also generated by other DNA sequences in the sample. V is TRBV19 and J is TRBJ2-7, with TRBD1 matching 8 bases. Germline CDR1 and CDR2: LNHDA and SQIVND (reference sequence). After removal of 0 bases from V and 1 base from J, the junction contained 2 bases not matched to a gene. This CDR3 is built from 15 residues. CDR3 nucleotides: TGTGCCAGTAGTATAGACAGGGGGCTTTCCTACGAGCAGTACTTC. Residues: CASSIDRGLSYEQYF. Looking up the rest from reference TRBV19 and TRBJ2-7 gives the full variable domain: DGGITQSPKYLFRKEGQNVTLSCEQNLNHDAMYWYRQDPGQGLRLIYYSQIVNDFQKGDIAEGYSVSREKKESFPLTVTSAQKNPTAFYLCASSIDRGLSYEQYFGPGTRLTVT.

V gene TRBV7-3 combines with J gene TRBJ1-1; 7 nucleotides agree with TRBD1. CDR1 and CDR2 from the germline V gene are SGHTA and FQGTGA. With 5 bases clipped from V and 0 bases from J, the junction kept 6 bases outside the gene matches. The CDR3 is 15 residues long. As DNA, the CDR3 is TGTGCCAGCAGCCAGGGACAGCTCATGAACACTGAAGCTTTCTTT. Encoded protein: CASSQGQLMNTEAFF.

V is TRBV20-1 and J is TRBJ1-1; D ambiguous. Germline CDR1 reads DFQATT; CDR2 reads SNEGSKA (reference sequence). The CDR3 loop spans 10 amino acids. Trimming took 8 bases from V and 3 from J, leaving 7 bases between them. The CDR3 region has the DNA TGCAGTCCGAGGCACACTGAAGCTTTCTTT. Translated, it gives CSPRHTEAFF.

This clone appeared a single time. The V and J genes are TRBV7-2 and TRBJ2-1; TRBD2 matches at 11 bases. V shed 0 bases and J 6 bases; nucleotides not matched to a gene: 7. CDR3 length: 17 residues. Germline-derived CDR1 and CDR2 are SGHTA and FQGNSA. The CDR3: CASSLATTSGSFNEQFF. The CDR3 nucleotides are TGTGCCAGCAGCTTAGCGACAACTAGCGGGAGTTTCAATGAGCAGTTCTTC.

The chain has TRBV6-5 and TRBJ2-3; D might be TRBD2 (5 bases). The CDR3 loop spans 14 amino acids. CDR1 is MNHEY and CDR2 is SVGAGI in the germline V gene. V lost 6 bases and J 1 base, leaving 11 bases between the germline ends. The DNA of the CDR3 is TGTGCCAGCAGGAGGGCCCCCCGCACAGATACGCAGTATTTT. Translated: CASRRAPRTDTQYF.

This clone was detected a few times. This sequence joins TRBV3-1 (or the pseudogene TRBV3-2) and TRBJ1-2, with 7 bases that match TRBD1. In germline, CDR1 is LGHDT, CDR2 YNNKEL (reference sequence). V trimming: 6 bases; J trimming: 4 bases; junction bases outside the gene matches: 14. The CDR3 spans 16 residues. In DNA, the CDR3 is TGTGCCAGCAGTCGAGACCCAGGGGGTCGGGGCTATGGCTACACCTTC. The encoded protein is CASSRDPGGRGYGYTF.

V gene TRBV5-1 combines with J gene TRBJ1-4; 7 nucleotides align to TRBD1. Germline-derived CDR1 and CDR2 are SGHRS and YFSETQ. The junction had 5 bases not matched to a gene; V was cut back by 3 bases and J by 6 bases. This CDR3 is 14 amino acids long. The CDR3 DNA reads as TGCGCCAGCAGCTCCGGACAGGTAGATGAAAAACTGTTTTTT. It specifies CASSSGQVDEKLFF.

In the case of this clone: At one end, the junction sequence differs from germline, possibly due to a read error. This CDR3 is CASSPVEALDDHF. The CDR3 bases are TGTGCCAGCTCACCAGTAGAGGCTCTCGATGATCATTTT. The chain uses TRBV18 and TRBJ1-3; D unclear. CDR1 and CDR2 from the germline V gene are KGHSH and LQKENI. The CDR3 loop spans 13 amino acids.

The CDR3 spells CASSLDRSPGNTIYF. The CDR3 nucleotides are TGTGCCAGCAGCTTAGACAGAAGCCCTGGAAACACCATATATTTT. The J gene is TRBJ1-3, the V gene TRBV6-5; perhaps TRBD1 as D (5 bases). The CDR3 length is 15 residues. Per germline, CDR1 MNHEY and CDR2 SVGAGI. The germline V and J ends were trimmed by 6 bases and 2 bases, with 14 bases remaining between them.

The chain has TRBV5-6 and TRBJ2-5; tentative D call: TRBD1 (5 bases). V gave up 3 bases and J gave up 5 bases, with 14 bases separating them. This CDR3 has 14 amino acids. The germline V gene has CDR1 SGHDT and CDR2 YYEEEE. In DNA form, the CDR3 reads TGTGCCAGCAGCTCCCGGCCAGGGCTGGAGACCCAGTACTTC. Translation: CASSSRPGLETQYF.

This sequence joins TRBV7-9 and TRBJ1-5; 7 bases fit TRBD1. The CDR3 is 15 amino acids. Germline V lookup: CDR1 SEHNR, CDR2 FQNEAQ (reference sequence). V was pared by 4 bases and J by 6 bases, with 9 bases of the junction left unmatched. Here the CDR3 reads CASSSAGQPFQPQHF. CDR3 DNA: TGTGCCAGCAGCTCGGCGGGACAGCCTTTTCAGCCCCAGCATTTT.

The chain combines TRBV6-2 or TRBV6-3 with TRBJ2-4; TRBD2 agrees at 9 bases. Germline V lookup: CDR1 MNHEY, CDR2 SVGEGT. Losses at the gene ends were 6 bases for V and 7 bases for J; bases not matched to a gene: 10. The CDR3 sequence is 15 residues long. CDR3 region: CASSPSGISRNIQYF. DNA of the CDR3: TGTGCCAGCAGCCCTAGCGGGATAAGTCGGAACATTCAGTACTTC.

The chain recombines TRBV5-1 with TRBJ1-1; 7 nucleotides align to TRBD1. Germline V gene sequence: CDR1 SGHRS, CDR2 YFSETQ. Trimming took 4 bases from V and 4 from J; bases not matched to a gene: 7. This CDR3 spans 14 amino acids. The CDR3 reads CASSRGGEGTEAFF. The CDR3 coding sequence is TGCGCCAGCAGCCGAGGGGGCGAGGGCACTGAAGCTTTCTTT.

The chain combines TRBV5-1 with TRBJ2-7, with 11 bases aligning to TRBD2. The CDR3 runs to 15 residues. The germline V gene has CDR1 SGHRS and CDR2 YFSETQ. The J segment lost 5 bases and the V segment lost 3 bases, leaving 7 bases of the junction unmatched. The CDR3 reads CASSYSRTSGHEQYF. As DNA, the CDR3 is TGCGCCAGCAGCTACTCTAGGACTAGCGGGCACGAGCAGTACTTC.

This chain connects TRBV7-2 to TRBJ2-5; TRBD1 matches at 11 bases. Germline loops: CDR1 SGHTA, CDR2 FQGNSA. V shed 10 bases, J shed 5 bases, and the junction held 9 bases outside the gene matches. The CDR3 contains 14 residues. DNA of the CDR3: TGTGCCACGACTCGGACAGGGGGCGTCGAGACCCAGTACTTC. Translation gives CATTRTGGVETQYF.

The chain joins TRBV11-1 to TRBJ2-3, with 7 bases fitting TRBD2. The germline V gene has CDR1 SGHAT and CDR2 FQDESV (reference sequence). The junction had 11 bases not matched to a gene; V was cut back by 3 bases and J by 5 bases. The CDR3 contains 16 residues. CDR3 DNA sequence: TGTGCCAGCAGCTTGGCAGGTGCGGGAGTAAGAGATACGCAGTATTTT. It encodes CASSLAGAGVRDTQYF.

The gene calls are TRBV4-3 and TRBJ2-3; 11 nucleotides match TRBD1. From germline, CDR1 is LGHNA and CDR2 YSLEER. The CDR3 extends over 16 amino acids. V lost 0 bases and J lost 5; bases outside the gene matches: 4. CDR3 loop: CASSQDRTGGQDTQYF. For the CDR3, the DNA is TGCGCCAGCAGCCAAGATAGGACAGGGGGCCAAGATACGCAGTATTTT.